The 19 T cell receptor beta chains below were found in one sample sequenced in a study of blood T cell repertoires in COVID-19 (dated by TCRdb to about 2020). The library came from the immunoSEQ multiplex PCR assay. What TCRdb holds here is the immuneACCESS table cut down to in-frame rearrangements. Part of the clones is not present; checked against another copy, under half of the missing clones reflect an unresolved V gene, and the others are unexplained. Here the sample has hundreds of thousands of clones; approximately 87% occur a single time. The ten largest clones represent roughly 10% of the sample. Sequenced input: PBMCs or T cells enriched from blood (not recorded which). These receptors all stem from a woman in her forties or fifties who had recovered from COVID-19.

This chain links TRBV29-1 with TRBJ2-7, with 9 bases aligning to TRBD1. Germline V gene sequence: CDR1 SQVTM, CDR2 ANQGSEA. The CDR3 loop spans 15 amino acids. V gave up 7 bases and J gave up 5 bases; unmatched junction bases: 15. The CDR3: CSAASAMTGGNEQYF. Written as DNA, the CDR3 is TGCAGCGCCGCGTCAGCCATGACAGGGGGTAACGAGCAGTACTTC.

The chain recombines TRBV7-6 with TRBJ1-3; D remains unclear. This CDR3 is built from 13 residues. V dropped 2 bases and J dropped 4 bases, with 6 bases sitting between them. Germline CDR1 reads SGHVS; CDR2 reads FNYEAQ. The DNA for the CDR3 is TGTGCCAGCAGCTTACGTCTCGGAAACACCATATATTTT. Translated, it gives CASSLRLGNTIYF.

The CDR3: CASREQGRNYYGYTF. CDR3 in DNA: TGTGCCAGCAGGGAACAGGGGCGAAATTACTATGGCTACACCTTC. This chain connects TRBV2 to TRBJ1-2; 7 bases are shared with TRBD1. V was clipped by 6 bases and J by 3 bases; unmatched bases: 10. The CDR3 extends over 15 amino acids. Germline V CDR1 and CDR2: SNHLY, FYNNEI.

This clone appeared a single time. CDR3 nucleotides: TGTGCCAGCAGCCCGCAAGGGGGCACCGGGGAGCTGTTTTTT. Protein product: CASSPQGGTGELFF. This sequence joins TRBV7-9 and TRBJ2-2; TRBD1 is a possible D gene (6 bases). Trimming took 5 bases from V and 4 from J, leaving 11 bases between them. Per germline, CDR1 SEHNR and CDR2 FQNEAQ (reference sequence). The CDR3 contains 14 residues.

The V and J genes are TRBV9 and TRBJ2-3; D is possibly TRBD2 (5 bases). Germline V gives CDR1 SGDLS, CDR2 YYNGEE. The CDR3 consists of 12 residues. V was clipped by 3 bases and J by 5 bases, with 7 bases between them. The CDR3 nucleotides are TGTGCCAGCAGCGAAAGCGGAGATACGCAGTATTTT. This gives the protein CASSESGDTQYF.

The genes are TRBV30 and TRBJ2-3; D is possibly TRBD1 (5 bases). Germline lookup yields CDR1 GTSNPN and CDR2 SVGIG (reference sequence). Trimming removed 3 bases from V and 4 bases from J, with 8 bases in between. The CDR3 contains 12 residues. The CDR3 sequence: CAWSLGADTQYF. CDR3 sequence (DNA): TGTGCCTGGAGCCTAGGGGCAGATACGCAGTATTTT.

V is TRBV19 and J is TRBJ1-5; D remains ambiguous. Germline-derived CDR1 and CDR2 are LNHDA and SQIVND (reference sequence). The CDR3 runs to 13 residues. The V end lost 3 bases, the J end lost 4 bases, and 7 bases lay between the germline ends. The CDR3 is CASSIRINQPQHF. The CDR3 bases are TGTGCCAGTAGTATCAGGATTAATCAGCCCCAGCATTTT.

This clone showed up just a few times. The chain is built from TRBV7-2 and TRBJ2-3; TRBD2 is a possible D gene (6 bases). V was cut by 6 bases and J by 4 bases, with 14 bases left in between. The CDR3 spans 14 residues. The germline CDR1 and CDR2 sequences are SGHTA and FQGNSA. The chain's CDR3 is CASRLAQPSDTQYF. CDR3 nucleotides: TGTGCCAGCAGACTAGCTCAACCTTCAGATACGCAGTATTTT.

The chain carries TRBV2 and TRBJ1-5; tentative D call: TRBD1 (6 bases). CDR1 and CDR2 (germline): SNHLY, FYNNEI. Trimming took off 6 bases at V and 0 bases at J, with 21 bases between the two ends. The CDR3 is 18 amino acids. The CDR3 spells CASSTGQSTYYSNQPQHF. The CDR3 bases are TGTGCCAGCAGCACCGGACAGTCCACTTACTATAGCAATCAGCCCCAGCATTTT.

The gene calls are TRBV19 and TRBJ1-3; D remains unclear. V shed 6 bases and J shed 2 bases, with 8 bases lying between them. The CDR3 contains 13 residues. Looked up from germline, CDR1 is LNHDA and CDR2 is SQIVND (reference sequence). The CDR3 reads CASSKSAGNTIYF. In nucleotides, the CDR3 is TGTGCCAGTAGCAAAAGCGCTGGAAACACCATATATTTT. Full variable domain (missing parts from reference TRBV19 and TRBJ1-3): DGGITQSPKYLFRKEGQNVTLSCEQNLNHDAMYWYRQDPGQGLRLIYYSQIVNDFQKGDIAEGYSVSREKKESFPLTVTSAQKNPTAFYLCASSKSAGNTIYFGEGSWLTVV.

J is TRBJ2-5 and V is TRBV3-1 (or the pseudogene TRBV3-2); D is ambiguous. CDR1 is LGHDT and CDR2 is YNNKEL in the germline V gene (reference sequence). This CDR3 has 12 residues. V was pared by 1 base and J by 5 bases, with 5 bases between. The CDR3 DNA sequence: TGTGCCAGCAGCCAAGTGAGGGAGACCCAGTACTTC. Its protein is CASSQVRETQYF.

The chain uses TRBV30 and TRBJ2-1; D possibly corresponds to TRBD2 (6 bases). The CDR3 sequence is 15 residues long. Germline CDR1 GTSNPN, CDR2 SVGIG (reference sequence). V was shortened by 4 bases and J by 2 bases, with 15 bases between the two germline ends. CDR3 sequence reads: CAWTLLAPPYNEQFF. CDR3 DNA: TGTGCCTGGACCTTACTAGCTCCCCCCTACAATGAGCAGTTCTTC.

CDR3 in amino acids: CASSMGGSGQPQHF. CDR3 sequence (DNA): TGTGCCAGTAGTATGGGAGGGTCGGGGCAGCCCCAGCATTTT. The chain carries TRBV19 and TRBJ1-5; no clear D. Germline values: CDR1 LNHDA, CDR2 SQIVND (reference sequence). The CDR3 has 14 residues. V dropped 3 bases and J dropped 7 bases, with 13 bases sitting between them.

Turning to this clone: A junction end diverges from the germline sequence, so it may reflect a read error. The V gene is TRBV6-5, the J gene TRBJ2-6; D is unclear. Germline lookup yields CDR1 MNHEY and CDR2 SVGAGI. The CDR3 is 13 residues long. This CDR3 reads CASSYSGANVLTF. The CDR3 DNA follows: TGTGCCAGCAGCTACTCTGGGGCCAACGTCCTGACTTTC.

J is TRBJ1-1 and V is TRBV27, with 8 bases fitting TRBD1. Per the germline V gene, CDR1 is MNHEY and CDR2 is SMNVEV (reference sequence). This CDR3 region has 14 residues. V trimming: 3 bases; J trimming: 1 base; junction bases outside the gene matches: 1. As DNA, the CDR3 is TGTGCCAGCAGTTTCGGACAGGGGAACACTGAAGCTTTCTTT. It yields the protein CASSFGQGNTEAFF.

This sequence joins TRBV27 and TRBJ2-2, with D possibly being TRBD2 (6 bases). V lost 9 bases and J lost 1, with 12 bases in between. In germline, CDR1 is MNHEY, CDR2 SMNVEV (reference sequence). CDR3 size: 14 residues. CDR3 in amino acids: CASSSGGNTGELFF. Here the CDR3 DNA reads TGTGCCAGTTCCTCCGGGGGGAACACCGGGGAGCTGTTTTTT.

The CDR3 coding sequence is TGTGCCAGCAGTTTAAGACCAGGAGGGGATCAGCCCCAGCATTTT. Translating gives CASSLRPGGDQPQHF. The gene calls are TRBV27 and TRBJ1-5, with D tentatively TRBD1 (5 bases). The CDR3 spans 15 residues. The V gene lost 2 bases and the J gene lost 5 bases, with 13 bases spanning the gap. Germline V lookup: CDR1 MNHEY, CDR2 SMNVEV (reference sequence).

The V gene is TRBV3-1 (or the pseudogene TRBV3-2), the J gene TRBJ2-1; 11 bases fit TRBD2. This CDR3 has 16 residues. The V and J ends lost 4 bases and 7 bases, in that order; junction bases with no gene match: 9. Germline V CDR1 and CDR2: LGHDT, YNNKEL (reference sequence). CDR3 loop: CASSLQTSGEGNEQFF. CDR3 DNA: TGTGCCAGCAGCCTCCAGACTAGCGGGGAGGGGAATGAGCAGTTCTTC.

The chain recombines TRBV5-1 with TRBJ2-2; D ambiguous. Germline V gives CDR1 SGHRS, CDR2 YFSETQ. The CDR3 has 15 amino acids. Between the trimmed V and J ends, which lost 3 bases and 1 base, there was a span of 10 bases. The CDR3 nucleotides read TGCGCCAGCAGCTGGTTAGCAATGAACACCGGGGAGCTGTTTTTT. Translation: CASSWLAMNTGELFF.